This T cell receptor (beta chain) was recorded in a study of blood T cell repertoires in COVID-19. Profiling relied on immunoSEQ multiplex PCR, and the TCRdb table lists in-frame clones only, not all of them. This repertoire shows 90,000 or so clones, about 79% found once; its top ten account for 20% to 25%. The length of the CDR3 is 14 residues. Germline V gene lookup returns CDR1 SNHLY and CDR2 FYNNEI. V lost 8 bases and J lost 5, with 17 bases in between. The sequenced sample consisted of peripheral blood. The rearrangement joins TRBV2 to TRBJ2-3; maybe TRBD1 (5 bases). The clonotype comes from a man in his 60s with acute or convalescent COVID-19. The CDR3 DNA reads TGTGCCAGCGCCCTCCGGACATATGTAGATACGCAGTATTTT. As protein: CASALRTYVDTQYF.